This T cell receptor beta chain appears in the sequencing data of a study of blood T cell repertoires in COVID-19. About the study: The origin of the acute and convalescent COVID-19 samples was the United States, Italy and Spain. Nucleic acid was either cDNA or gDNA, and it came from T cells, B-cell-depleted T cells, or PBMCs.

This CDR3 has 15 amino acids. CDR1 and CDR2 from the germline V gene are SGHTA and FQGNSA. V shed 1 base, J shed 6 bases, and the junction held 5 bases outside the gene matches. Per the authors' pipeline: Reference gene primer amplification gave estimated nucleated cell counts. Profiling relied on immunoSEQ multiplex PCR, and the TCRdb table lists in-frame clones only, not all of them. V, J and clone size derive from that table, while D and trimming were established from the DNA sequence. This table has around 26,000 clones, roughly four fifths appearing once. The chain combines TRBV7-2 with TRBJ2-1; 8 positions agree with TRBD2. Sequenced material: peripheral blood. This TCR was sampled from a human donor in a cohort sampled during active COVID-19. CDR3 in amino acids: CASSLGAGGGNEQFF. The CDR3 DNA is TGTGCCAGCAGCTTAGGTGCGGGGGGAGGCAATGAGCAGTTCTTC.